Listed below are T cell receptor beta chains from one sample, sequenced in a study of shared clonotypes between healthy human individuals. The repertoire was sequenced with immunoSEQ multiplex PCR; TCRdb's copy has only in-frame clones and lacks some. The table shows millions of clones, with 85% to 95% occurring only once. The sequenced material came from naive CD4+ T cells from PBMCs. These TCRs come from a man between 18 and 35 years old in good health. Some clones in this sample may be carry-over from other donors' samples. Each CDR3 is given with its conserved first and last residue. The D gene is left open where the match is weak. Not every row has a clone size; where given, it reads once, few, many or a size class.

clone_size: NA; v_call: TRBV28; d_call: NA; j_call: TRBJ2-2; cdr3_aa: CASSLAGVGTGELFF; cdr3_nt: TGTGCCAGCAGTTTAGCAGGGGTGGGCACCGGGGAGCTGTTTTTT
clone_size: NA; v_call: TRBV4-3; d_call: TRBD2; j_call: TRBJ2-5; cdr3_aa: CASSQDGTSGGSTQYF; cdr3_nt: TGCGCCAGCAGCCAAGATGGGACTAGCGGTGGTTCGACCCAGTACTTC
clone_size: once; v_call: TRBV19; d_call: NA; j_call: TRBJ2-4; cdr3_aa: CASSPRSQTKNIQYF; cdr3_nt: TGTGCCAGTAGCCCCAGGTCACAGACCAAAAACATTCAGTACTTC
clone_size: NA; v_call: TRBV5-1; d_call: TRBD1; j_call: TRBJ1-2; cdr3_aa: CASSPDRGAGYTF; cdr3_nt: TGCGCCAGCAGCCCCGACAGGGGCGCTGGCTACACCTTC
clone_size: NA; v_call: TRBV5-1; d_call: TRBD1; j_call: TRBJ2-7; cdr3_aa: CASRERPTGMYEQYF; cdr3_nt: TGCGCCAGCAGGGAGAGGCCGACAGGGATGTACGAGCAGTACTTC
clone_size: NA; v_call: TRBV6-5; d_call: NA; j_call: TRBJ2-7; cdr3_aa: CASSYRVSGRSYEQYF; cdr3_nt: TGTGCCAGCAGTTACAGAGTCAGCGGGCGATCCTACGAGCAGTACTTC
clone_size: NA; v_call: TRBV10-3; d_call: NA; j_call: TRBJ2-5; cdr3_aa: CAISESAESPQYF; cdr3_nt: TGTGCCATCAGTGAGTCAGCCGAGTCCCCCCAGTACTTC
clone_size: NA; v_call: TRBV5-8; d_call: TRBD1; j_call: TRBJ1-1; cdr3_aa: CASRRTGVTEAFF; cdr3_nt: TGTGCCAGCAGGAGGACAGGGGTGACTGAAGCTTTCTTT
clone_size: few; v_call: TRBV9; d_call: TRBD1; j_call: TRBJ1-4; cdr3_aa: CASSVGQGNEKLFF; cdr3_nt: TGTGCCAGCAGCGTAGGACAGGGTAATGAAAAACTGTTTTTT
clone_size: NA; v_call: TRBV7-3; d_call: TRBD2; j_call: TRBJ2-3; cdr3_aa: CASGLALRTDTQYF; cdr3_nt: TGTGCCAGCGGACTAGCGCTCCGCACAGATACGCAGTATTTT
clone_size: NA; v_call: TRBV5-4; d_call: TRBD2; j_call: TRBJ2-3; cdr3_aa: CASSLVAGSTDTQYF; cdr3_nt: TGTGCCAGCAGCTTGGTAGCGGGAAGCACAGATACGCAGTATTTT
clone_size: NA; v_call: TRBV5-4; d_call: NA; j_call: TRBJ2-1; cdr3_aa: CASSLDHGYNEQFF; cdr3_nt: TGTGCCAGCAGCCTCGATCACGGCTACAATGAGCAGTTCTTC
clone_size: NA; v_call: TRBV7-2; d_call: TRBD2; j_call: TRBJ2-2; cdr3_aa: CASSEPGLATGELFF; cdr3_nt: TGTGCCAGCAGCGAACCGGGACTAGCGACCGGGGAGCTGTTTTTT
clone_size: NA; v_call: TRBV18; d_call: NA; j_call: TRBJ2-2; cdr3_aa: CASSPRRGSTGELFF; cdr3_nt: TGTGCCAGCTCACCACGCCGGGGATCCACCGGGGAGCTGTTTTTT
clone_size: NA; v_call: TRBV7-3; d_call: NA; j_call: TRBJ1-1; cdr3_aa: CASSSGGGGGTEAFF; cdr3_nt: TGTGCCAGCAGCTCAGGAGGAGGGGGAGGCACTGAAGCTTTCTTT
clone_size: NA; v_call: TRBV6-1; d_call: TRBD1; j_call: TRBJ1-5; cdr3_aa: CASSDKTRGRGNQPQHF; cdr3_nt: TGTGCCAGCAGTGACAAGACAAGGGGGCGAGGCAATCAGCCCCAGCATTTT
clone_size: NA; v_call: TRBV9; d_call: NA; j_call: TRBJ2-2; cdr3_aa: CASSVDERSTGELFF; cdr3_nt: TGTGCCAGCAGCGTAGACGAGCGAAGCACCGGGGAGCTGTTTTTT
clone_size: NA; v_call: TRBV18; d_call: NA; j_call: TRBJ1-4; cdr3_aa: CASSAQETNEKLFF; cdr3_nt: TGTGCCAGCTCAGCCCAGGAGACTAATGAAAAACTGTTTTTT
clone_size: NA; v_call: TRBV19; d_call: NA; j_call: TRBJ1-2; cdr3_aa: CASSSRDRNYGYTF; cdr3_nt: TGTGCCAGTAGTTCCCGGGACCGAAACTATGGCTACACCTTC
clone_size: NA; v_call: TRBV9; d_call: NA; j_call: TRBJ1-4; cdr3_aa: CASSVRGWENEKLFF; cdr3_nt: TGTGCCAGCAGCGTTCGGGGGTGGGAAAATGAAAAACTGTTTTTT
clone_size: NA; v_call: TRBV11-2; d_call: TRBD2; j_call: TRBJ2-7; cdr3_aa: CASSLREGSWEQYF; cdr3_nt: TGTGCCAGCAGCTTAAGGGAGGGGTCGTGGGAGCAGTACTTC
clone_size: NA; v_call: TRBV6-1; d_call: TRBD1; j_call: TRBJ1-4; cdr3_aa: CASSDPGGNEKLFF; cdr3_nt: TGTGCCAGCAGTGACCCAGGGGGAAACGAAAAACTGTTTTTT
clone_size: NA; v_call: TRBV5-6; d_call: TRBD2; j_call: TRBJ2-1; cdr3_aa: CASSEGTSFNNEQFF; cdr3_nt: TGTGCCAGCAGCGAAGGGACTAGCTTCAACAATGAGCAGTTCTTC
clone_size: NA; v_call: TRBV13; d_call: TRBD1; j_call: TRBJ2-7; cdr3_aa: CASSFRDRVAHEQYF; cdr3_nt: TGTGCCAGCAGCTTCCGGGACAGGGTCGCCCACGAGCAGTACTTC
clone_size: NA; v_call: TRBV6-5; d_call: TRBD1; j_call: TRBJ2-7; cdr3_aa: CASSYSGTGISYEQYF; cdr3_nt: TGTGCCAGCAGTTACTCCGGGACAGGGATCTCCTACGAGCAGTACTTC